This TCR beta chain was documented in a study of yellow fever vaccine responses in identical twins. TCRdb re-called the RT-PCR reads with MiXCR, one entry per CDR3 protein. Of about 2,400 distinct CDR3 sequences listed, approximately 82% are singletons. Findings and limits, study-wide: Reportedly, twins' vaccine T cell responses looked partly convergent and partly personalized.

This clonotype was picked up one time. No antigen is known for it. There are 15 residues in the CDR3. Germline CDR1 SEHNR, CDR2 FQNEAQ (reference sequence). V gave up 7 bases and J gave up 4 bases; unmatched junction bases: 13. The chain uses TRBV7-9 and TRBJ2-7, with 7 nucleotides matching TRBD1. The starting material was T cells from blood (PBMCs), unsorted or a sorted subset (not recorded which), obtained before or after yellow fever vaccination (not recorded which). The sequence was collected from a woman under 30 who received the yellow fever vaccine. The CDR3 loop is CASTSKGQILYEQYF. CDR3 bases: TGTGCCAGCACCTCAAAGGGACAGATATTGTACGAGCAGTACTTC.